This is a list of T cell receptor beta chains from one sample in a study of T cell responses to AZD1222 COVID-19 vaccine. Sequencing was performed with immunoSEQ multiplex PCR; in TCRdb, only in-frame clones are kept and a portion is missing. Of about 210,000 clones listed, roughly 94% were seen once; the top ten hold around 1.8%. Specimen: peripheral blood, collected 28 days after the second dose of the MenACWY control vaccine. Every receptor here comes from an adult who received the MenACWY meningococcal vaccine as a control. Each CDR3 is given with its conserved first and last residue. D genes are given only for firm matches. Expanded clones get a size class; other rows say once, few or many, or leave the size out.

d_gene,v_gene,j_gene,abundance,CDR3aa,CDR3nt
-,TRBV21-1,TRBJ2-7,few,CASSCHFNSYEQYF,TGTGCCAGCAGCTGTCACTTTAACTCCTACGAGCAGTACTTC
TRBD1,TRBV5-5,TRBJ2-7,-,CASSLGQGEQYF,TGTGCCAGCAGCCTGGGACAGGGCGAGCAGTACTTC
TRBD1,TRBV9,TRBJ1-4,-,CASSVGQGYEKLFF,TGTGCCAGCAGCGTAGGACAGGGGTATGAAAAACTGTTTTTT
-,TRBV3-1/TRBV3-2,TRBJ2-3,-,CASSQEGGRPDTQYF,TGTGCCAGCAGCCAAGAAGGGGGGCGCCCAGATACGCAGTATTTT
-,TRBV21-1,TRBJ1-5,-,CASSKTGTGSSWPQHF,TGTGCCAGCAGCAAGACCGGGACAGGATCCTCATGGCCCCAGCATTTT
-,TRBV7-3,TRBJ1-6,-,CASSITGNSPLHF,TGTGCCAGCAGCATAACGGGAAATTCACCCCTCCACTTT
-,TRBV7-9,TRBJ2-1,-,CASSLPLANEQFF,TGTGCCAGCAGCTTACCATTAGCCAATGAGCAGTTCTTC
-,TRBV7-8,TRBJ2-1,-,CASSLRVTAYNEQFF,TGTGCCAGCAGCTTAAGGGTCACGGCCTACAATGAGCAGTTCTTC
-,TRBV7-6,TRBJ1-1,-,CASSLGRGGNTEAFF,TGTGCCAGCAGCTTAGGGAGGGGGGGAAACACTGAAGCTTTCTTT
-,TRBV6-5,TRBJ1-4,-,CASRQGVWEKLFF,TGTGCCAGCAGACAGGGAGTTTGGGAAAAACTGTTTTTT
TRBD1,TRBV30,TRBJ1-1,once,CAWDRDETEAFF,TGTGCCTGGGACAGGGATGAAACTGAAGCTTTCTTT
-,TRBV7-8,TRBJ2-5,-,CASSPRDYQETQYF,TGTGCCAGCAGCCCCAGGGACTACCAAGAGACCCAGTACTTC
TRBD2,TRBV5-1,TRBJ2-3,-,CASSFGLAQLDTQYF,TGCGCCAGCAGCTTTGGACTAGCCCAGTTGGATACGCAGTATTTT
-,TRBV29-1,TRBJ2-7,-,CSVEVGAYEQYF,TGCAGCGTTGAAGTTGGCGCCTACGAGCAGTACTTC
-,TRBV5-1,TRBJ1-5,once,CASSLEGQGNQPQHF,TGCGCCAGCAGCTTGGAGGGGCAGGGGAATCAGCCCCAGCATTTT
TRBD2,TRBV5-4,TRBJ2-1,-,CASSPGLALDEQFF,TGTGCCAGCAGCCCAGGACTAGCCCTCGATGAGCAGTTCTTC
-,TRBV5-4,TRBJ2-2,-,CASSFQSRENTGELFF,TGTGCCAGCAGCTTTCAGTCCCGAGAAAACACCGGGGAGCTGTTTTTT
TRBD1,TRBV6-4,TRBJ2-7,-,CASSEQGSYEQYF,TGTGCCAGCAGTGAACAGGGGTCCTACGAGCAGTACTTC
TRBD1,TRBV5-8,TRBJ2-3,-,CASSLQGYAQYF,TGTGCCAGCAGCCTACAGGGGTATGCGCAGTATTTT
TRBD1,TRBV2,TRBJ1-6,-,CASSEASTGLGVPLHF,TGTGCCAGCAGTGAAGCGTCGACAGGGCTTGGTGTTCCCCTCCACTTT
-,TRBV27,TRBJ2-7,-,CASSLSGPSYEQYF,TGTGCCAGCAGTTTATCCGGGCCTTCCTACGAGCAGTACTTC
TRBD1,TRBV7-3,TRBJ1-2,-,CASSLTGGGDGYTF,TGTGCCAGCAGCCTTACAGGGGGCGGTGATGGCTACACCTTC
-,TRBV30,TRBJ1-2,-,CAWNHGANYGYTF,TGTGCCTGGAACCACGGAGCTAACTATGGCTACACCTTC
-,TRBV14,TRBJ2-7,-,CASSLGKGPYEQYF,TGTGCCAGCAGCCTTGGTAAGGGCCCCTACGAGCAGTACTTC
-,TRBV28,TRBJ2-2,-,CASRLLRGSGTGELFF,TGTGCCAGCAGACTTCTCAGGGGTTCTGGCACCGGGGAGCTGTTTTTT
-,TRBV5-5,TRBJ1-5,-,CASSLGSAATPQHF,TGTGCCAGCAGCTTGGGATCGGCCGCTACACCCCAGCATTTT
-,TRBV28,TRBJ1-3,-,CASSLFDGGNTIYF,TGTGCCAGCAGTTTATTCGACGGTGGAAACACCATATATTTT
TRBD2,TRBV9,TRBJ2-3,-,CASTPTSGASTDTQYF,TGTGCCAGCACCCCCACTAGCGGGGCTAGCACAGATACGCAGTATTTT